The rows below give T cell receptor beta chains drawn from one sample of a study of blood T cell repertoires in COVID-19. Assay used: immunoSEQ multiplex PCR; TCRdb lists only in-frame clones, some missing. The top ten hold 7.2% of the sample, which has about 330,000 clones, 85% seen once. The sequenced sample was peripheral blood. These receptors were obtained from a human donor in a cohort sampled during active COVID-19. Both conserved end residues are part of each CDR3. The D gene is left open where the match is weak.

D gene	V gene	J gene	CDR3 protein	CDR3 DNA
.	TRBV10-1	TRBJ2-1	CASSEEYNEQFF	TGCGCCAGCAGTGAAGAGTACAATGAGCAGTTCTTC
TRBD1	TRBV5-6	TRBJ1-2	CASSLGHRGDYGYTF	TGTGCCAGCAGCTTGGGTCACAGGGGAGACTATGGCTACACCTTC
.	TRBV27	TRBJ1-2	CASSSQGLNNYGYTF	TGTGCCAGCAGTTCACAGGGCTTAAATAACTATGGCTACACCTTC
TRBD1	TRBV7-9	TRBJ1-2	CASSFCDRENGYTF	TGTGCCAGCAGCTTTTGCGACAGGGAGAATGGCTACACCTTC
.	TRBV19	TRBJ1-3	CASSTRTASGNTIYF	TGTGCCAGTAGTACTAGGACAGCCTCTGGAAACACCATATATTTT
.	TRBV6-2/TRBV6-3	TRBJ1-1	CASSPGGREAFF	TGTGCCAGCAGCCCAGGAGGCCGTGAAGCTTTCTTT
TRBD1	TRBV7-2	TRBJ1-6	CASSPAGTGNSPLHF	TGTGCCAGCAGCCCCGCCGGGACAGGGAACTCACCCCTCCACTTT
.	TRBV7-3	TRBJ2-2	CASSLLTGELFF	TGTGCCAGCAGCTTACTTACCGGGGAGCTGTTTTTT
TRBD1	TRBV11-3	TRBJ2-7	CASSLEQAIQGVPYEQYF	TGTGCCAGCAGCTTAGAGCAAGCGATACAGGGGGTCCCCTACGAGCAGTACTTC
.	TRBV19	TRBJ1-2	CASSIDPSAVNGYTF	TGTGCCAGTAGTATAGATCCCTCGGCGGTGAATGGCTACACCTTC
.	TRBV24-1	TRBJ2-5	CATSQNGETQYF	TGTGCCACCAGTCAAAACGGGGAGACCCAGTACTTC
.	TRBV10-3	TRBJ1-6	CAIREGLNSPLHF	TGTGCCATCAGGGAGGGCCTCAATTCACCCCTCCACTTT
.	TRBV19	TRBJ1-4	CASSSRASGNEKLFF	TGTGCCAGTAGTTCCCGGGCGTCGGGGAATGAAAAACTGTTTTTT